This TCR beta chain derives from a study of regulatory T cells in long-lasting Graves disease. CDR1 MDHEN and CDR2 SYDVKM come from the germline V gene. V lost 3 bases, J lost 2 bases, and 13 bases lay in between. There are 15 residues in the CDR3. The time point here: persistent/refractory GD, antithyroid drugs over 5 years with positive TRAb. Generation of the TCR library employed RNA extracted from PBMCs. Building the TCR beta libraries relied on iRepertoire HTBI primers, and CDR3 regions underwent Arm-PCR. TCRdb analysed the multiplex PCR reads with MiXCR anew, one entry per CDR3 protein. The data hold 400,000 to 500,000 distinct CDR3 sequences, with about 22% observed a single time. This clonotype was observed many times.

This chain uses TRBV28 with TRBJ1-2; D possibly corresponds to TRBD1 (6 bases). The specimen comprised peripheral blood mononuclear cells (PBMCs), sampled when the disease was refractory, from a patient treated with antithyroid drugs. This TCR was sampled from a female donor with Graves disease. The CDR3 DNA reads TGTGCCAGCAGTTTGGCAGGGGAAAACAACTATGGCTACACCTTC. This translates into CASSLAGENNYGYTF.